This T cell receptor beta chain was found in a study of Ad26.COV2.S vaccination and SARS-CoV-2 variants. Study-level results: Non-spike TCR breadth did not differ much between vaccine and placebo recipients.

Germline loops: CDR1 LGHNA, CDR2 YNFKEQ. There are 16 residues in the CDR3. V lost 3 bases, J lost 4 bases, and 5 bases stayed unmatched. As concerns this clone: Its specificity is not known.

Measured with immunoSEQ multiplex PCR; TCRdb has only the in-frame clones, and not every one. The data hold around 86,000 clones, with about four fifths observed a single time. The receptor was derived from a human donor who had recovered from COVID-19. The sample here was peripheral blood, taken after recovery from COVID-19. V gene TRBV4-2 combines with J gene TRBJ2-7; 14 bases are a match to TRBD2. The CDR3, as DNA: TGTGCCAGCAGCCATGGACGACTAGCGGGAGGGTACGAGCAGTACTTC. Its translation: CASSHGRLAGGYEQYF.